This T cell receptor beta chain was recovered during a study of CD8+CD57+ T cells in acquired aplastic anemia. Profiles of TCR beta VDJ and CDR3 were generated from a genomic DNA template. TCRdb called the reads again in MiXCR, with one record for every CDR3 protein. The sample yields approximately 170,000 distinct CDR3 sequences, roughly 50% seen once. All patients picked for sequencing had shown, by flow cytometry, an expansion of CD8+CD57+ cells. The patients, all of them, had severe acquired aplastic anemia. V lost 4 bases and J lost 3; bases outside the gene matches: 6. Germline V lookup: CDR1 LGHDT, CDR2 YNNKEL (reference sequence). CDR3 size: 15 residues.

The sample taken for sequencing was sorted CD4+, CD8+, or CD8+CD57+ T cells (not recorded which) from PBMCs. This clonotype originated in a human donor with aplastic anemia. The chain recombines TRBV3-1 with TRBJ2-1; 7 nucleotides agree with TRBD1. The CDR3 bases are TGTGCCAGCAGCCGGGGACAGTTGGGCTACAATGAGCAGTTCTTC. It is translated as CASSRGQLGYNEQFF.